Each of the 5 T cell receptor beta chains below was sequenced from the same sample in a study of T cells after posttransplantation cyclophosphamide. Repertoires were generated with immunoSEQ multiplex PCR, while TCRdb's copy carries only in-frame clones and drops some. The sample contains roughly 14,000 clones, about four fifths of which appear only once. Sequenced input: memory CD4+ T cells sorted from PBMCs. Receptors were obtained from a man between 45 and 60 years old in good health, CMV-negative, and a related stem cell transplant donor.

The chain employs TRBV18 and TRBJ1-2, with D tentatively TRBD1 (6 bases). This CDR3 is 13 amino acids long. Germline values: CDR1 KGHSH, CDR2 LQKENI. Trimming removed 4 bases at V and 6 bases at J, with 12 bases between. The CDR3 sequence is CASSQQGIDGYTF. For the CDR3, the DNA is TGTGCCAGCTCACAACAGGGAATTGATGGCTACACCTTC.

This chain's CDR3 is CASSPYGGGETQYF. In DNA, the CDR3 is TGTGCCAGCAGCCCCTATGGGGGCGGGGAGACCCAGTACTTC. The chain combines TRBV5-4 with TRBJ2-5; maybe TRBD1 (6 bases). Trimming cost V 4 bases and J 5 bases, with 15 bases left between them. Germline-derived CDR1 and CDR2 are SGHNT and YYREEE (reference sequence). The CDR3 is made up of 14 amino acids.

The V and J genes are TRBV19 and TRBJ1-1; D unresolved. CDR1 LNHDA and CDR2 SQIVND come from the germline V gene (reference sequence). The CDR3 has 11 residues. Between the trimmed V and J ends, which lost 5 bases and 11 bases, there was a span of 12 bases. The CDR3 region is CASSDNIWAFF. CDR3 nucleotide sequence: TGTGCCAGTAGTGACAACATATGGGCTTTCTTT.

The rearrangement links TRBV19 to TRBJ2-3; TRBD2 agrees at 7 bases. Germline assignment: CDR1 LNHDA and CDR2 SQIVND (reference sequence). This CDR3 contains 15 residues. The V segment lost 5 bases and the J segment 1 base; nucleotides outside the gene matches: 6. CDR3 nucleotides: TGTGCCAGTAGTTTTCTAGCGGAGGGCACAGATACGCAGTATTTT. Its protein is CASSFLAEGTDTQYF.

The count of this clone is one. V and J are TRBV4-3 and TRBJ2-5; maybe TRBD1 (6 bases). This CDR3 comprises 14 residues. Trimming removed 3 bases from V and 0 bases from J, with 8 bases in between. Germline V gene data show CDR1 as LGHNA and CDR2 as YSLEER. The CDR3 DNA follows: TGCGCCAGCAGCCAGGGGACATACCAAGAGACCCAGTACTTC. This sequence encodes CASSQGTYQETQYF.